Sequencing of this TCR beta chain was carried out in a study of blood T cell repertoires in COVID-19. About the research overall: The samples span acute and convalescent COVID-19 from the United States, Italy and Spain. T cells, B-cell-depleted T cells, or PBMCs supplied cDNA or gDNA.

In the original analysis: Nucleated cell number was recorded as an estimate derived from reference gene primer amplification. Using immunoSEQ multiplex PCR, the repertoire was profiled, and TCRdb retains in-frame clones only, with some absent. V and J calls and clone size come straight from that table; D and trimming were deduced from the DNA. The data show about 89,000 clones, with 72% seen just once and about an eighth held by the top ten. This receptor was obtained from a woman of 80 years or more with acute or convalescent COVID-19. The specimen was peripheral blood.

The chain's CDR3 is CATSDSPGQGNEQFF. The CDR3 DNA is TGTGCCACCAGTGATTCTCCGGGACAGGGCAATGAGCAGTTCTTC. The chain carries TRBV24-1 and TRBJ2-1; 9 nucleotides align to TRBD1. This CDR3 is 15 amino acids long. Germline CDR1 reads KGHDR; CDR2 reads SFDVKD. V lost 2 bases, J lost 6 bases, and 4 bases stayed unmatched.